These 21 T cell receptor beta chains share one sample of origin, sequenced in a study of blood T cell repertoires in COVID-19. Sequenced by immunoSEQ multiplex PCR; TCRdb stores in-frame clones only, minus some. The table has approximately 110,000 clones, 85% seen once. The sample was peripheral blood. The receptors here all came from a woman aged 80 or over with COVID-19, enrolled during active disease.

The chain uses TRBV19 and TRBJ2-7; a possible D gene is TRBD1 (5 bases). Trimming shortened V by 3 bases and J by 5 bases, and 17 bases separated the two germline ends. Germline assignment: CDR1 LNHDA and CDR2 SQIVND (reference sequence). The CDR3 consists of 15 residues. This CDR3 reads CASSMSWTMVNEQYF. The CDR3, as DNA: TGTGCCAGTAGTATGTCTTGGACAATGGTTAACGAGCAGTACTTC.

This clone showed up just once. CDR3: CASTPGTAADTQYF. CDR3 coding DNA: TGTGCCAGCACGCCGGGGACAGCAGCAGATACGCAGTATTTT. The rearrangement joins TRBV7-2 to TRBJ2-3; 7 bases are shared with TRBD1. The CDR3 is 14 residues long. Germline CDR1 SGHTA, CDR2 FQGNSA. V lost 7 bases to trimming and J lost 4 bases; unmatched junction nucleotides: 8.

The chain uses TRBV11-2 and TRBJ1-5; TRBD1 is a possible D gene (5 bases). Trimming left V 4 bases short and J 3 bases short, with 7 bases between. Germline loops: CDR1 SGHAT, CDR2 FQNNGV. The CDR3 length is 13 residues. CDR3: CASSSGHNQPQHF. The CDR3 region has the DNA TGTGCCAGCAGCTCCGGACACAATCAGCCCCAGCATTTT.

The chain links TRBV10-2 to TRBJ2-7; a weak D match, TRBD1 (6 bases). The V gene lost 4 bases and the J gene lost 7 bases, with 14 bases spanning the gap. CDR1 is WSHSY and CDR2 is SAAADI in the germline V gene. This CDR3 is built from 13 residues. The CDR3 reads CASSGQAQGEQYF. In nucleotides, the CDR3 is TGCGCCAGCAGTGGACAGGCCCAGGGGGAGCAGTACTTC.

This chain connects TRBV7-9 to TRBJ1-4, with a weak D call TRBD1 (5 bases). This CDR3 comprises 17 residues. The V gene's germline CDR1 is SEHNR and CDR2 FQNEAQ (reference sequence). The V end was cut by 5 bases, the J end by 0 bases, with 16 bases between. The CDR3 DNA reads TGTGCCAGCAGCGACGGGACTTTCTCTGCAACTAATGAAAAACTGTTTTTT. It is translated as CASSDGTFSATNEKLFF. The complete variable domain, with remaining parts taken from reference TRBV7-9 and TRBJ1-4, reads DTGVSQNPRHKITKRGQNVTFRCDPISEHNRLYWYRQTLGQGPEFLTYFQNEAQLEKSRLLSDRFSAERPKGSFSTLEIQRTEQGDSAMYLCASSDGTFSATNEKLFFGSGTQLSVL.

The chain combines TRBV29-1 with TRBJ1-1; tentative D call: TRBD1 (6 bases). V dropped 1 base and J dropped 9 bases, with 12 bases sitting between them. The CDR3 covers 12 residues. Per germline, CDR1 SQVTM and CDR2 ANQGSEA. The CDR3 loop reads CSVEVGTGKAFF. The CDR3, as DNA: TGCAGCGTTGAAGTTGGTACAGGGAAAGCTTTCTTT.

The genes are TRBV5-1 and TRBJ2-3; maybe TRBD2 (6 bases). The germline gives CDR1 SGHRS, CDR2 YFSETQ. V shed 8 bases and J shed 0 bases, with 13 bases lying between them. This CDR3 region has 14 residues. Here the CDR3 reads CASSRETSTDTQYF. CDR3 nucleotide sequence: TGCGCCAGTTCACGGGAGACTAGCACAGATACGCAGTATTTT. The variable domain in full, completed from reference TRBV5-1 and TRBJ2-3, reads KAGVTQTPRYLIKTRGQQVTLSCSPISGHRSVSWYQQTPGQGLQFLFEYFSETQRNKGNFPGRFSGRQFSNSRSEMNVSTLELGDSALYLCASSRETSTDTQYFGPGTRLTVL.

This chain connects TRBV5-8 to TRBJ1-5; D gene ambiguous. CDR1 is SGHTS and CDR2 is YDEGEE in the germline V gene. The CDR3 has 17 amino acids. Trimming pared 4 bases from V and 2 bases from J, leaving 19 bases between. The CDR3 sequence: CASSLGSFTRGNQPQHF. The CDR3 nucleotides are TGTGCCAGCAGCCTGGGATCCTTCACGAGGGGCAATCAGCCCCAGCATTTT.

The V gene is TRBV2, the J gene TRBJ2-5, with TRBD1 identical over 7 bases. In germline, CDR1 is SNHLY, CDR2 FYNNEI. After removal of 7 bases from V and 0 bases from J, the junction contained 5 bases not matched to a gene. The CDR3 is made up of 14 amino acids. Here the CDR3 reads CASTQGDNQETQYF. The CDR3 nucleotides are TGTGCCAGCACCCAGGGGGACAACCAAGAGACCCAGTACTTC.

V and J are TRBV7-2 and TRBJ2-7; 11 bases match TRBD2. V dropped 6 bases and J dropped 0; count of bases not matched to a gene: 7. Germline CDR1 reads SGHTA; CDR2 reads FQGNSA. The CDR3 contains 16 residues. The CDR3 protein is CASSFLAGGNSYEQYF. The CDR3 DNA is TGTGCCAGCAGTTTCCTAGCGGGAGGAAACTCCTACGAGCAGTACTTC.

There are a few counts of this clone. V gene TRBV6-5 combines with J gene TRBJ2-1; 7 bases are shared with TRBD1. There are 13 residues in the CDR3. Germline CDR1 MNHEY, CDR2 SVGAGI. The J segment lost 10 bases and the V segment lost 2 bases, leaving 5 bases of the junction unmatched. The CDR3, as DNA: TGTGCCAGCAGTTACCGAACAGGGGACGAGCAGTTCTTC. This gives the protein CASSYRTGDEQFF.

The gene calls are TRBV28 and TRBJ1-3; 9 bases are a match to TRBD1. The J segment lost 4 bases and the V segment lost 5 bases, leaving 6 bases of the junction unmatched. Per the germline V gene, CDR1 is MDHEN and CDR2 is SYDVKM. The CDR3 totals 15 residues. The CDR3 DNA reads as TGTGCCAGCAGTCGGACAGGGGCGGGGGGAAACACCATATATTTT. Encoded protein: CASSRTGAGGNTIYF.

V and J are TRBV11-1 and TRBJ2-1; the D is unclear. V was shortened by 4 bases and J by 3 bases, with 10 bases between the two germline ends. Germline V gene sequence: CDR1 SGHAT, CDR2 FQDESV (reference sequence). The CDR3 length is 14 residues. The CDR3 nucleotides read TGTGCCAGCAGCTCCCCGCAGCGCTACAATGAGCAGTTCTTC. It translates to CASSSPQRYNEQFF.

J is TRBJ1-2 and V is TRBV28; 9 positions agree with TRBD1. CDR1 is MDHEN and CDR2 is SYDVKM in the germline V gene. The trim removed 5 bases at V and 7 bases at J, leaving 8 bases unmatched. This CDR3 has 14 residues. This CDR3 reads CASSHGDRARGYTF. CDR3 sequence (DNA): TGTGCCAGCAGTCATGGGGACAGGGCCCGTGGCTACACCTTC.

V is TRBV7-2 and J is TRBJ2-1; 10 nucleotides line up with TRBD2. Germline values: CDR1 SGHTA, CDR2 FQGNSA. Trimming at V came to 2 bases and at J to 4 bases, leaving 5 bases not matched to a gene. The CDR3 totals 16 residues. In DNA, the CDR3 is TGTGCCAGCAGCTTATCAGCTAGCGGGAGTTACAATGAGCAGTTCTTC. It codes for CASSLSASGSYNEQFF.

The chain is built from TRBV5-8 and TRBJ2-1; 11 nucleotides match TRBD2. Germline V gene lookup returns CDR1 SGHTS and CDR2 YDEGEE. V trimming: 4 bases; J trimming: 6 bases; junction bases outside the gene matches: 6. The CDR3 covers 15 residues. The CDR3 bases are TGTGCCAGCAGCACCGGGACTAGCGGATCCAATGAGCAGTTCTTC. This gives the protein CASSTGTSGSNEQFF.

This chain uses TRBV9 with TRBJ2-2; TRBD2 agrees at 9 bases. Germline V gives CDR1 SGDLS, CDR2 YYNGEE. J was trimmed by 3 bases and V by 3 bases; bases with no gene match: 9. The CDR3 loop spans 17 amino acids. CDR3 region: CASSDLFSGRYTGELFF. In nucleotides, the CDR3 is TGTGCCAGCAGCGACCTCTTCAGCGGGAGGTACACCGGGGAGCTGTTTTTT.

The sample holds a few counts of this clone. The chain joins TRBV7-7 to TRBJ2-3, with D maybe TRBD1 (5 bases). The CDR3 is 13 amino acids. Germline-derived CDR1 and CDR2 are SSHAT and FNYEAQ (reference sequence). This chain's CDR3 is CASSPLGPDTQYF. The CDR3 DNA reads as TGTGCTAGCTCCCCTTTGGGGCCAGATACGCAGTATTTT. The full variable domain, with the rest looked up from reference TRBV7-7 and TRBJ2-3, is GAGVSQSPRYKVTKRGQDVTLRCDPISSHATLYWYQQALGQGPEFLTYFNYEAQPDKSGLPSDRFSAERPEGSISTLTIQRTEQRDSAMYRCASSPLGPDTQYFGPGTRLTVL.

The chain employs TRBV3-1 (or the pseudogene TRBV3-2) and TRBJ2-2, with unresolved D. V was cut by 1 base and J by 6 bases, with 6 bases left in between. This CDR3 has 13 amino acids. Germline V gives CDR1 LGHDT, CDR2 YNNKEL (reference sequence). CDR3 region: CASSQGGPGELFF. DNA of the CDR3: TGTGCCAGCAGCCAAGGTGGGCCCGGGGAGCTGTTTTTT.

This clone was seen a few times. The chain couples TRBV5-5 to TRBJ2-7, with D maybe TRBD1 (6 bases). V gave up 5 bases and J gave up 6 bases, with 12 bases separating them. The CDR3 consists of 12 residues. The germline gives CDR1 SGHKS, CDR2 YYEKEE (reference sequence). The DNA of the CDR3 is TGTGCCAGCAGTATAACAGGGCTCGAGCAGTACTTC. Translating gives CASSITGLEQYF.

V and J are TRBV2 and TRBJ1-2, with 7 bases matching TRBD1. Germline CDR1 SNHLY, CDR2 FYNNEI. The CDR3 is 12 residues long. The DNA of the CDR3 is TGTGCGGAGGGGGCTAAAGGGTATGGCTACACCTTC. Its protein product is CAEGAKGYGYTF. Drawing the rest from reference TRBV2 and TRBJ1-2, the complete variable domain is EPEVTQTPSHQVTQMGQEVILRCVPISNHLYFYWYRQILGQKVEFLVSFYNNEISEKSEIFDDQFSVERPDGSNFTLKIRSTKLEDSAMYFCAEGAKGYGYTFGSGTRLTVV.